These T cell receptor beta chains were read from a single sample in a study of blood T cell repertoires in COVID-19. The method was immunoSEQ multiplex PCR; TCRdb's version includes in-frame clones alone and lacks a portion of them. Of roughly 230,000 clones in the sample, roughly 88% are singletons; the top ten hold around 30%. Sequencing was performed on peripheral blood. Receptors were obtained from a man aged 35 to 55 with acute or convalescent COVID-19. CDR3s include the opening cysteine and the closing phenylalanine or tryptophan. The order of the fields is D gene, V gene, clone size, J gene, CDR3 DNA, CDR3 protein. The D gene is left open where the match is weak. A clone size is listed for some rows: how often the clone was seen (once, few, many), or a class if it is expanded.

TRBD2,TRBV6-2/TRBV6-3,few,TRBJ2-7,TGTGCCAGCAGTTACTCGGGACTAGCGGCCTACGAGCAGTACTTC,CASSYSGLAAYEQYF
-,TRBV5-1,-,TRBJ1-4,TGCGCCAGCAGCTTCTCAGGGGATTCTGGAAAACTGTTTTTT,CASSFSGDSGKLFF
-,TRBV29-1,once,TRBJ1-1,TGCAGCATGCAACTAGGATTGGACACTGAAGCTTTCTTT,CSMQLGLDTEAFF
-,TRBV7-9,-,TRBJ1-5,TGTGCCAGCAGCTTACAGGGGTACAATCAGCCCCAGCATTTT,CASSLQGYNQPQHF
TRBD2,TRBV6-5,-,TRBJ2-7,TGTGCCAGCAGTTCTAGGGGACTAGCGGACTACTTC,CASSSRGLADYF
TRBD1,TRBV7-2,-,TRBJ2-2,TGTGCCAGCAGCTACTCCGGGACAGCTAACACCGGGGAGCTGTTTTTT,CASSYSGTANTGELFF
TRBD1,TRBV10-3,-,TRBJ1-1,TGTGCCATCAGTGATCCGAGACAGGGCACTGAAGCTTTCTTT,CAISDPRQGTEAFF
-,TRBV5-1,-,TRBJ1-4,TGCGCCAGCAGCAACGCCGGGGTCAATAATGAAAAACTGTTTTTT,CASSNAGVNNEKLFF
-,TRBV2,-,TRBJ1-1,TGTGCCAGCAGGGCCAGAGGGGGAGCCCTCACTGAAGCTTTCTTT,CASRARGGALTEAFF
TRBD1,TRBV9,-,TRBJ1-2,TGTGCCAGCAGCGTAGGGGGACAGAACTATGGCTACACCTTC,CASSVGGQNYGYTF
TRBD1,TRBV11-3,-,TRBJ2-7,TGTGCCAGCAGCCGGAGACAGGGGGGCGAGCAGTACTTC,CASSRRQGGEQYF
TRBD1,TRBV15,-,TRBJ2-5,TGTGCCACCAGCAGAGTCCAAGGACAGGGGGAAGAGACCCAGTACTTC,CATSRVQGQGEETQYF
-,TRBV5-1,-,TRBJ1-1,TGCGCCAGCAGTTTACAGGACGGCACTGAAGCTTTCTTT,CASSLQDGTEAFF
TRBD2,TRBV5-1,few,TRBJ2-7,TGCGCCAGCAGCCTCCGGACTAGCGGGAGTGTCGAGCAGTACTTC,CASSLRTSGSVEQYF
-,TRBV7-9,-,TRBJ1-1,TGTGCCAGCAGCCGAGGGGGGAACACTGAAGCTTTCTTT,CASSRGGNTEAFF
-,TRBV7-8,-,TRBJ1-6,TGTGCCAGCAGCGGGGCCATCCCAGGGATTCAATATAATTCACCCCTCCACTTT,CASSGAIPGIQYNSPLHF
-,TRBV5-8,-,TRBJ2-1,TGTGCCAGCAGCTTTGGGGGAGTCCAAGGGGGTGAGCAGTTCTTC,CASSFGGVQGGEQFF
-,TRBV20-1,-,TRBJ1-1,TGCAGCGGGAGGGGGGATACTGAAGCTTTCTTT,CSGRGDTEAFF
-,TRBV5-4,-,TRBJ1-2,TGTGCCAGCAGCCGCCTGGACAGCTTCTATGGCTACACCTTC,CASSRLDSFYGYTF
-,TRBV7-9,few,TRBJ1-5,TGTGCCAGCGGCCGGGGGGATCAGCCCCAGCATTTT,CASGRGDQPQHF
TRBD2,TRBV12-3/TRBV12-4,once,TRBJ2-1,TGTGCCAGCAGTTTAGAACGCGGGAGGAAGCAGTTCTTC,CASSLERGRKQFF
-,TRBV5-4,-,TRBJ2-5,TGTGCCAGCAGCTTGAGATGGGGCCCAGGGGAGACCCAGTACTTC,CASSLRWGPGETQYF
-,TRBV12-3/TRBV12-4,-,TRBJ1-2,TGTGCCAGCAGCTCCTCCAGTTATGGCTACACCTTC,CASSSSSYGYTF
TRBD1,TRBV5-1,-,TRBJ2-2,TGCGCCAGCAGGTCACAGGGGACCGGGGAGCTGTTTTTT,CASRSQGTGELFF
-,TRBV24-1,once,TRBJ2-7,TGTGCCACCAGTGATCAGTACGAGCAGTACTTC,CATSDQYEQYF
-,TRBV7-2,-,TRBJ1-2,TGTGCCAGCAGCTCCCACGGTAGAGGCATCGGCTACACCTTC,CASSSHGRGIGYTF
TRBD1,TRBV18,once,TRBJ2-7,TGTGCCAGCTCCAGGGACAGTGGGACCTACGAGCAGTACTTC,CASSRDSGTYEQYF
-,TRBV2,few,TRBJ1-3,TGTGCCAGCAGTGAAAGCCAAATCTTCGGCACCATATATTTT,CASSESQIFGTIYF
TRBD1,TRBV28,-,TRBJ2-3,TGTGCCAGCAGGGGGGGACAGGGTGTAGATACGCAGTATTTT,CASRGGQGVDTQYF
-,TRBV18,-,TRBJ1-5,TGTGCCAGCTCACCCCGGACAGACAATCAGCCCCAGCATTTT,CASSPRTDNQPQHF
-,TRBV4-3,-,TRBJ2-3,TGCGCCAGCAGCCAAGTGATCGGGGTAACTAGCACAGATACGCAGTATTTT,CASSQVIGVTSTDTQYF
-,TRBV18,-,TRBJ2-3,TGTGCCAGCTCACCAAGGATGGCAGGGGCTAAAGATACGCAGTATTTT,CASSPRMAGAKDTQYF
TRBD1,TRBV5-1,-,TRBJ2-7,TGCGCCAGCAGCCACTACCGGGACAGGAGCGAGCAGTACTTC,CASSHYRDRSEQYF
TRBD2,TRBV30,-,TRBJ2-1,TGTGCCTGGAGTGCTAAAGCGGGAGTGGCCTACAATGAGCAGTTCTTC,CAWSAKAGVAYNEQFF
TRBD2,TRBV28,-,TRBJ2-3,TGTGCCAGCAGTTTATTGGGCCCTTTCCTAGCGGGAGAGACAGATACGCAGTATTTT,CASSLLGPFLAGETDTQYF
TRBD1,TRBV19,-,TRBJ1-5,TGTGCCAGTAGTGCCATGGACAGGGTTCTTGGTCAGCCCCAGCATTTT,CASSAMDRVLGQPQHF
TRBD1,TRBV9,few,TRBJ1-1,TGTGCCAGCAGCGGTGGACAGGGAGAAACTGAAGCTTTCTTT,CASSGGQGETEAFF
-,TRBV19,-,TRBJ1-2,TGTGCCAGTAGTGCCCTCACCCGGGGATATGGCTACACCTTC,CASSALTRGYGYTF